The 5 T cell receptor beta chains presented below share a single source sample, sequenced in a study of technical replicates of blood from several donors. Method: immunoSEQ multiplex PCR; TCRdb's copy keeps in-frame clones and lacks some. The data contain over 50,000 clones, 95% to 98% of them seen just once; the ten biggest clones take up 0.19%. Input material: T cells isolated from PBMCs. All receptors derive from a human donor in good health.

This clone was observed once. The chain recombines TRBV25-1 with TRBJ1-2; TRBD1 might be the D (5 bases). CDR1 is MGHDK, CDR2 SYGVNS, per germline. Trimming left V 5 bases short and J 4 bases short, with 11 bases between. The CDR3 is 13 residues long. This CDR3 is CASSPGTGYGYTF. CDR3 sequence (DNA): TGTGCCAGCAGTCCCGGGACTGGCTATGGCTACACCTTC.

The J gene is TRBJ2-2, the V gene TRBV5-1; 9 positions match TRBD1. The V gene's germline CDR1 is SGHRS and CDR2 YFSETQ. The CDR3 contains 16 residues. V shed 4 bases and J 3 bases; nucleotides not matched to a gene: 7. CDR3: CASSGAGQGYTGELFF. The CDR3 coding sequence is TGCGCCAGCAGCGGGGCGGGACAGGGCTACACCGGGGAGCTGTTTTTT.

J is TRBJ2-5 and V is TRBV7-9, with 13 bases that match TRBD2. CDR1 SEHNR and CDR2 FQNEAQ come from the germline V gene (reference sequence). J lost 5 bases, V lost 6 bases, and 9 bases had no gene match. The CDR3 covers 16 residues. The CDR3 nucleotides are TGTGCCAGCAGTCCAGGACTAGCGGGGGTCGGGGAGACCCAGTACTTC. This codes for CASSPGLAGVGETQYF.

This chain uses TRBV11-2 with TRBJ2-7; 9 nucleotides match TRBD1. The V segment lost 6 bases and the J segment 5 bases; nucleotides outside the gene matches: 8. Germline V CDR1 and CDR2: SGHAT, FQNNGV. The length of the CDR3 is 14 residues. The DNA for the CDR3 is TGTGCCAGCAGTTTTGGGGACAGGGTCCACGAGCAGTACTTC. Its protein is CASSFGDRVHEQYF.

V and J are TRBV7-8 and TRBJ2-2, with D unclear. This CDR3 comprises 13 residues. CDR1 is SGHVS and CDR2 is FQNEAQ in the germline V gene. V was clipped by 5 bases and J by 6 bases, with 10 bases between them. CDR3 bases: TGTGCCAGCAGCACGGGTGGTTCCGGGGAGCTGTTTTTT. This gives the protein CASSTGGSGELFF.